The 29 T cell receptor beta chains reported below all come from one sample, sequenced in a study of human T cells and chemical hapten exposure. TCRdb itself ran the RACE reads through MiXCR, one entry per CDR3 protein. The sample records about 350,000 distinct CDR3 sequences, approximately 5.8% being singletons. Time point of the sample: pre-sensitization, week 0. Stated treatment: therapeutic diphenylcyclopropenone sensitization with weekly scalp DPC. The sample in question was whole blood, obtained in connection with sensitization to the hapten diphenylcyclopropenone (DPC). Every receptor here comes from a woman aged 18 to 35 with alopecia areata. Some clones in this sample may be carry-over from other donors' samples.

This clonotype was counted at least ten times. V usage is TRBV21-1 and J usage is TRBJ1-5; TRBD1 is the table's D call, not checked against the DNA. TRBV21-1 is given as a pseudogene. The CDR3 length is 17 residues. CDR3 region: CASSKADTGKSNQPQHF. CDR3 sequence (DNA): TGTGCCAGCAGCAAAGCAGACACAGGGAAAAGCAATCAGCCCCAGCATTTT.

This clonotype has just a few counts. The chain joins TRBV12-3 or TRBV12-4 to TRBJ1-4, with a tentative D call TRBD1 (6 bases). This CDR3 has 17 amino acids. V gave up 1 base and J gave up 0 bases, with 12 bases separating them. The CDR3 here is CASSLEEGQTTNEKLFF. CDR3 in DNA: TGTGCCAGCAGTTTAGAAGAAGGACAGACAACTAATGAAAAACTGTTTTTT.

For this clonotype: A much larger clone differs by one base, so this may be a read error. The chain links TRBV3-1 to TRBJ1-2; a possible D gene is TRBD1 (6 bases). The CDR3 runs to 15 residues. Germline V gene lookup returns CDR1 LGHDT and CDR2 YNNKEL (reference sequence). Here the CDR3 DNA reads TGTGCCAGCAGCCCGATTCTAGACAGGTACTATGGCTGCACCTTC. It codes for CASSPILDRYYGCTF.

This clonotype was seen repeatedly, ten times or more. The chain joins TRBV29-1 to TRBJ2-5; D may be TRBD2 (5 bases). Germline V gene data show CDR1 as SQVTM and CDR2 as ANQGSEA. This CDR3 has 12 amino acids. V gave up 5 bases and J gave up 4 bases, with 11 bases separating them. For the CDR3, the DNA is TGCAGCGTTTTACTAGATCGAGAGACCCAGTACTTC. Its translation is CSVLLDRETQYF.

The CDR3 reads CASSSTGTGGPKTQYF. CDR3 DNA: TGTGCCAGCAGTTCCACCGGGACAGGGGGCCCCAAGACCCAGTACTTC. The chain joins TRBV6-5 to TRBJ2-5, with 12 bases aligning to TRBD1. J was trimmed by 6 bases and V by 4 bases; bases with no gene match: 9. The CDR3 contains 16 residues. CDR1 is MNHEY and CDR2 is SVGAGI in the germline V gene.

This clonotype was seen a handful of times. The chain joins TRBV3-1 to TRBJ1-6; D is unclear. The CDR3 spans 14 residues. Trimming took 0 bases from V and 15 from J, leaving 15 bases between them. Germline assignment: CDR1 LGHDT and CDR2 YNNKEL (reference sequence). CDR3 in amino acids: CASSQEDRNDRLHF. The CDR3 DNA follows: TGTGCCAGCAGCCAAGAGGATAGGAATGATCGCCTCCACTTT.

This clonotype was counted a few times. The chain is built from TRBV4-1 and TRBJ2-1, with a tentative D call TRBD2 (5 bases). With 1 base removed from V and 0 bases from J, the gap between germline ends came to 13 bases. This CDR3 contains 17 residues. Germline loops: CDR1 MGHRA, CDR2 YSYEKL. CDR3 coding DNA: TGCGCCAGCAGCCAAGGTCAGGTGGGGAGCTCCTACAATGAGCAGTTCTTC. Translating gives CASSQGQVGSSYNEQFF.

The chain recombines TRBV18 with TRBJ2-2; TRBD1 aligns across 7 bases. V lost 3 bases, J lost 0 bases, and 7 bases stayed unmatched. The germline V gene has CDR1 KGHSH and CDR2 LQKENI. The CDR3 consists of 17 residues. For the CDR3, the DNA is TGTGCCAGCTCACCGCTCAGGACAGGCTCGAACACCGGGGAGCTGTTTTTT. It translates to CASSPLRTGSNTGELFF.

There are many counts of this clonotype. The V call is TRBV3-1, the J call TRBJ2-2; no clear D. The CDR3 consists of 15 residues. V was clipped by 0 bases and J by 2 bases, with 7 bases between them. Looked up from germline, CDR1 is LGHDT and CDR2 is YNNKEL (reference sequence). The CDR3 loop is CASSQEKSNTGELFF. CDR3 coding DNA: TGTGCCAGCAGCCAAGAAAAGAGTAACACCGGGGAGCTGTTTTTT.

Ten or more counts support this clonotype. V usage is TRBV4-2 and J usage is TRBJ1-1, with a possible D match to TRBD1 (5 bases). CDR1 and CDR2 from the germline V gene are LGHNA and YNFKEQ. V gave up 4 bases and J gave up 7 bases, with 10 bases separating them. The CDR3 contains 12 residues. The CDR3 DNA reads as TGTGCCAGCAGCCCGGGTAGGGGTGAAGCTTTCTTT. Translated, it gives CASSPGRGEAFF.

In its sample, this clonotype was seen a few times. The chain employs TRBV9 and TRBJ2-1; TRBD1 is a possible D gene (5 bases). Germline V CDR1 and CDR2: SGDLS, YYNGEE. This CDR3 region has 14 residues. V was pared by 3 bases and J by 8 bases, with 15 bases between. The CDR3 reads CASSAVSGYHEQFF. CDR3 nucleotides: TGTGCCAGCAGCGCCGTCTCAGGGTACCATGAGCAGTTCTTC.

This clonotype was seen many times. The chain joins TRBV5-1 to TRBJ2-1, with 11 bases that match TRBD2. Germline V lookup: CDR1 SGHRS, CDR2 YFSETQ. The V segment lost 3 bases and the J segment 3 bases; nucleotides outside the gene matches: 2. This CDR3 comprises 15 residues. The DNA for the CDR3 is TGCGCCAGCAGCTGGGGACTAGCGGTCTACAATGAGCAGTTCTTC. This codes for CASSWGLAVYNEQFF.

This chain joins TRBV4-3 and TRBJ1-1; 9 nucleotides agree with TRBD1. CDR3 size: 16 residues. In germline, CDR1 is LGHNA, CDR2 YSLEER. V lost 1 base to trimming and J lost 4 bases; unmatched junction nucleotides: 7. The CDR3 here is CASSQGTGVGGTEAFF. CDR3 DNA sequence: TGCGCCAGCAGCCAAGGGACAGGGGTTGGGGGCACTGAAGCTTTCTTT.

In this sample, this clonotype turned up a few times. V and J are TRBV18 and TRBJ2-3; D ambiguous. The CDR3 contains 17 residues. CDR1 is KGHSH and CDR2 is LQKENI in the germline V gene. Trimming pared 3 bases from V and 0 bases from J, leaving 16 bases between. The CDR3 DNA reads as TGTGCCAGCTCACCTGGTAAAAGTGGGTCTAGCACAGATACGCAGTATTTT. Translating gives CASSPGKSGSSTDTQYF.

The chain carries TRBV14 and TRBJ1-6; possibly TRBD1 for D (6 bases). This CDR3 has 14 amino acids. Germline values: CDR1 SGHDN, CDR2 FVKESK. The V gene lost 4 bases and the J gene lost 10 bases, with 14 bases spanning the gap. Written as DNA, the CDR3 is TGTGCCAGCAGCCGCGGGGGGCGAAGGTCACCCCTCCACTTT. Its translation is CASSRGGRRSPLHF.

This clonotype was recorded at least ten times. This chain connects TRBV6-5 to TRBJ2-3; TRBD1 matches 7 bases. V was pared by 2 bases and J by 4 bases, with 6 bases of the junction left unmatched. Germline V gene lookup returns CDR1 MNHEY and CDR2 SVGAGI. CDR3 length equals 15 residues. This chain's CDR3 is CASSYRSTGPDTQYF. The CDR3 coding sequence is TGTGCCAGCAGTTACCGTTCGACAGGGCCAGATACGCAGTATTTT.

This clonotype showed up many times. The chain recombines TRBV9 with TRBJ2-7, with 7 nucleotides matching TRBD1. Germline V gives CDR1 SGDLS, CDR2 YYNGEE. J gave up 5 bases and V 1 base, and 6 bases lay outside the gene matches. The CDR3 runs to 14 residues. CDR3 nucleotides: TGTGCCAGCAGCGTATCGACAGGGTCCCACGAGCAGTACTTC. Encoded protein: CASSVSTGSHEQYF.

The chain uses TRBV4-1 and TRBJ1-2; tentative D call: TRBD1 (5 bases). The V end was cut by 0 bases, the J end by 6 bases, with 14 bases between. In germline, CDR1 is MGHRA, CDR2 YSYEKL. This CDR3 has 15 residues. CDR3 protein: CASSQEVRDRNGYTF. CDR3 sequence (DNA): TGCGCCAGCAGCCAAGAGGTCAGGGACCGGAATGGCTACACCTTC.

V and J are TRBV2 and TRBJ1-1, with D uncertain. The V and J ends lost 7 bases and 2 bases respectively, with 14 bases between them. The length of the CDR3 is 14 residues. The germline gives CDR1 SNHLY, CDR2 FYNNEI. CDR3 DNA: TGTGCCAGCACCTGGGAACAGACCAACACTGAAGCTTTCTTT. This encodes CASTWEQTNTEAFF.

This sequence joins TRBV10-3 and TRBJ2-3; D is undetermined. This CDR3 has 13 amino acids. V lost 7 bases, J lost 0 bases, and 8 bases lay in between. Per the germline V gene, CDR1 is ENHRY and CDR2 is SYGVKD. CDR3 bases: TGTGCCATCAAGCTACCTAGCACAGATACGCAGTATTTT. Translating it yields CAIKLPSTDTQYF.

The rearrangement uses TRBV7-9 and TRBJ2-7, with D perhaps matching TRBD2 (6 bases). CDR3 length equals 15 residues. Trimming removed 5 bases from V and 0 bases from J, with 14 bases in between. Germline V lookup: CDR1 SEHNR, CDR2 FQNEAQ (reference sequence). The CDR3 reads CASSRGAGSSYEQYF. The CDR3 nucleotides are TGTGCCAGCAGCCGCGGGGCGGGGAGCTCCTACGAGCAGTACTTC.

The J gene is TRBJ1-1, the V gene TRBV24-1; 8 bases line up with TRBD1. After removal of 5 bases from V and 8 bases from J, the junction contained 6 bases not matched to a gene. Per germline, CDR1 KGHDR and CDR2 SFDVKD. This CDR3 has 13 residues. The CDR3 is CATSGAGGTEAFF. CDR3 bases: TGTGCCACCAGTGGAGCAGGGGGCACCGAAGCTTTCTTT.

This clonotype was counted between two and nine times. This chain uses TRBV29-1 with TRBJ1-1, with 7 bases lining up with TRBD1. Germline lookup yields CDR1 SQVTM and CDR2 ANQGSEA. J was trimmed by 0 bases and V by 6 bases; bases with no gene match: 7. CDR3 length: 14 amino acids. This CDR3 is CSVGTATMNTEAFF. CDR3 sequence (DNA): TGCAGCGTAGGGACAGCCACCATGAACACTGAAGCTTTCTTT.

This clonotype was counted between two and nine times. CDR3 region: CASSAQGPYEGNSPLHF. CDR3 nucleotide sequence: TGTGCCAGCAGTGCCCAGGGGCCTTATGAGGGTAATTCACCCCTCCACTTT. This chain uses TRBV25-1 with TRBJ1-6, with D possibly matching TRBD1 (6 bases). The germline CDR1 and CDR2 sequences are MGHDK and SYGVNS. Trimming removed 4 bases from V and 6 bases from J, with 19 bases in between. This CDR3 spans 17 amino acids.

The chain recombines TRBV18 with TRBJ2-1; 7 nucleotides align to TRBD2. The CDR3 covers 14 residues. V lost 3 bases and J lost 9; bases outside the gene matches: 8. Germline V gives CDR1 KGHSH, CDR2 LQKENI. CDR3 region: CASSPLEGRVEQFF. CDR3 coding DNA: TGTGCCAGCTCACCTCTTGAGGGGAGGGTTGAGCAGTTCTTC.

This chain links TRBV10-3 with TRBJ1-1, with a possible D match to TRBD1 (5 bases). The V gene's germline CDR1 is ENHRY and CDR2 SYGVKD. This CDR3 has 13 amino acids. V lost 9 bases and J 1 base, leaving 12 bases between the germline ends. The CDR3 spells CAIIGVGNTEAFF. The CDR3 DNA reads TGTGCCATTATAGGGGTGGGGAACACTGAAGCTTTCTTT.

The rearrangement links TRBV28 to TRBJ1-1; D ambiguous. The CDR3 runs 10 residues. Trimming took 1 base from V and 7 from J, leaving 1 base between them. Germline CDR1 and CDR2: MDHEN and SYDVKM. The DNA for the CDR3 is TGTGCCAGCAGTTTATTTGAAGCTTTCTTT. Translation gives CASSLFEAFF.

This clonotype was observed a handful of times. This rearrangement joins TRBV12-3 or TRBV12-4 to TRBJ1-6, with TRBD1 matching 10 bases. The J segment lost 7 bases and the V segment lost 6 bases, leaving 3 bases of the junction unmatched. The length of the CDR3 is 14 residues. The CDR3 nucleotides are TGTGCCAGCAGAGGGACAGGGGCCAATTCACCCCTCCACTTT. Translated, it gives CASRGTGANSPLHF.

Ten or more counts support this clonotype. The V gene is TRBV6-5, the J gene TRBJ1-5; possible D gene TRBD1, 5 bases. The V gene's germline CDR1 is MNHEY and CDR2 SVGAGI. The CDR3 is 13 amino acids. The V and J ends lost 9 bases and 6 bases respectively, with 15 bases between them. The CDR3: CASSRGIGQPQHF. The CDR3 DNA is TGTGCCAGTTCGAGGGGCATTGGTCAGCCCCAGCATTTT.